The text below deals with one TCR beta chain. No treatment had been given to any patient before thyroid surgery. Through MiXCR, TCRdb re-clonotyped the PCR reads. The table records under 25,000 clones, about a quarter of them present only once. The data belong to a study of metastatic and nonmetastatic thyroid tumors. CDR1 is SGHRS and CDR2 is YFSETQ in the germline V gene. This CDR3 has 12 amino acids. Trimming pared 9 bases from V and 7 bases from J, leaving 13 bases between. Sequencing was performed on blood. V usage is TRBV5-1 and J usage is TRBJ2-2; tentative D call: TRBD1 (6 bases). The origin of this receptor is a male donor with papillary thyroid cancer or a benign thyroid nodule (not recorded which). Some clones in this sample may be carry-over from other donors' samples. The DNA of the CDR3 is TGCGCCACCGGGGACACGGGCGGGGAGCTGTTTTTT. Its protein is CATGDTGGELFF. The full variable domain, its missing parts supplied by reference TRBV5-1 and TRBJ2-2, is KAGVTQTPRYLIKTRGQQVTLSCSPISGHRSVSWYQQTPGQGLQFLFEYFSETQRNKGNFPGRFSGRQFSNSRSEMNVSTLELGDSALYLCATGDTGGELFFGEGSRLTVL.